This T cell receptor (beta chain) appears in the sequencing data of a study of cytomegalovirus exposure and HLA in healthy donors. This CDR3 spans 15 amino acids. CDR1 and CDR2 (germline): SGHRS, YFSETQ. V lost 0 bases to trimming and J lost 8 bases, with 15 bases between them. PCR was performed using 60 Vbeta and 13 Jbeta primers. TCRdb's table, derived via immunoSEQ multiplex PCR, lists solely in-frame clones and lacks some. The sample lists under 200,000 clones, about 70% occurring once. The receptor comes from a woman in her 30s in good health and CMV-seronegative. The V gene is TRBV5-1, the J gene TRBJ2-1, with D unclear. Specimen: PBMCs. The CDR3 here is CASSLEPPPPDEQFF. The CDR3 DNA is TGCGCCAGCAGCTTGGAGCCCCCACCTCCGGATGAGCAGTTCTTC.